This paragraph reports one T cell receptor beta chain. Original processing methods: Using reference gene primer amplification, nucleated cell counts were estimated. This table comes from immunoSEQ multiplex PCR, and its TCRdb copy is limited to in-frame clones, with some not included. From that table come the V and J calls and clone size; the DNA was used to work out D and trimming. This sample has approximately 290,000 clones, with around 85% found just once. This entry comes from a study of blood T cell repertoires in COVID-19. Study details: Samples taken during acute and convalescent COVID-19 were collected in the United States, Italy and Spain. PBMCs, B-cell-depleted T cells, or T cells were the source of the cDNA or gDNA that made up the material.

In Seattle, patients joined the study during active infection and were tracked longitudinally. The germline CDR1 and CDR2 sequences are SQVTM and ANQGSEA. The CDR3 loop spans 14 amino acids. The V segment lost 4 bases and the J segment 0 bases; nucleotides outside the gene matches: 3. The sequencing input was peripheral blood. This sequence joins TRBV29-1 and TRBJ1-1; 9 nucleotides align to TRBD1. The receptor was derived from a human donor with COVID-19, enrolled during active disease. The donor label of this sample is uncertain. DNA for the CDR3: TGCAGCGTTGTCGGACAGGGGATGAACACTGAAGCTTTCTTT. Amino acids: CSVVGQGMNTEAFF.